This TCR beta chain was found in a study of response to subunit inactivated influenza vaccine (dated by TCRdb to 2017 to 2018). Looking at the study overall: Deep quantitative T cell receptor repertoire profiling was used in the study to track responses to a trivalent subunit inactivated influenza vaccine. General findings and caveats noted by the study authors: It was suggested by the authors that each seasonal influenza vaccination may recruit only a limited number of new T cells.

Inclusive of the bounding cysteine and phenylalanine, the CDR3 is 19 residues long. Only the CDR3 portion is preserved as DNA: 57 bases, with reading frame beginning at the first base. Here V drops 2 bases and J drops 2 bases, and the junction holds 16 bases not matched to any gene. CDR1 SGHTS and CDR2 YDEGEE are derived from the germline V gene. Only a few counts were recorded for this clonotype. Its antigen is not yet known. Base qualities are not at hand, and no much larger clone is one base apart. Library construction relied on RT-PCR. TCRdb records Illumina HiSeq 2500 as the sequencer. Through fastp at Q25 and MiXCR, TCRdb rebuilt clones from the public reads, retaining in-frame beta chains. Rows merge per CDR3 protein into single entries with the most common DNA and genes. A total of around 520,000 distinct CDR3 sequences appear in this sample, over 25% of them only once. 1.5% to 2% of the sample is held by the ten biggest clonotypes.

The sample consisted of CD4+ T cells sorted from PBMCs, taken roughly 5 days after vaccination. The sequence is built from TRBV5-8 and TRBJ2-3, and TRBD2 aligns with 8 junction nucleotides. The TCR originated in a man aged 50 to 60 who received an inactivated influenza vaccine. Donor details come from another sample of the same person, matched by shared clones. The CDR3 region reads CASSLGETSETPYTDTQYF. Read as DNA, the sequence is TGTGCCAGCAGCTTAGGGGAGACTAGCGAGACTCCCTACACAGATACGCAGTATTTT.